One and the same sample provided the 9 T cell receptor beta chains below, sequenced in a study of patients and donors after allogeneic stem cell transplantation. TCRdb re-derived calls from the RT-PCR reads in MiXCR, one entry per CDR3 protein. The sample records roughly 960,000 distinct CDR3 sequences, more than 15% being singletons. Sequences were obtained from blood, either unsorted or a sorted T cell fraction (not recorded which). Source of these receptors: a human donor who was either an allogeneic HSCT recipient or a stem cell or donor lymphocyte infusion donor (not recorded which). It is not recorded whose cells these are; they may come from a transplant donor.

This clonotype has at least ten counts. The chain has TRBV12-3 or TRBV12-4 and TRBJ2-5; TRBD1 matches 7 bases. J was trimmed by 2 bases and V by 5 bases; bases with no gene match: 5. CDR3 length: 14 amino acids. CDR3 residues: CASSPGTAQETQYF. In nucleotides, the CDR3 is TGTGCCAGCAGTCCTGGGACAGCTCAAGAGACCCAGTACTTC.

The sample holds a few counts of this clonotype. The chain uses TRBV4-3 and TRBJ2-2; D is perhaps TRBD1 or TRBD2 (6 bases each). Trimming pared 2 bases from V and 7 bases from J, leaving 26 bases between. Germline CDR1 is LGHNA and CDR2 is YSLEER. This CDR3 contains 19 residues. CDR3 amino acids: CASSQQVPSGAPSSGELFF. CDR3 DNA sequence: TGCGCCAGCAGCCAACAAGTTCCCTCGGGGGCTCCCTCGAGCGGGGAGCTGTTTTTT.

This clonotype occurred once. V is TRBV12-3 or TRBV12-4 and J is TRBJ1-5; no definite D call. The germline V and J ends were trimmed by 6 bases and 6 bases, with 9 bases remaining between them. The CDR3 length is 12 residues. This chain's CDR3 is CASRTRSQPQHF. CDR3 DNA sequence: TGTGCCAGCAGGACAAGAAGTCAGCCCCAGCATTTT.

The genes are TRBV7-9 and TRBJ1-6; D might be TRBD1 (5 bases). Per germline, CDR1 SEHNR and CDR2 FQNEAQ (reference sequence). The CDR3 runs 13 residues. The ends were cut back, 5 bases at V and 13 bases at J, with 15 bases in the middle. The CDR3 DNA sequence: TGTGCCAGCAGCCCAAACACAGGTCAGCCCCTCCACTTT. Amino acids: CASSPNTGQPLHF.

This clonotype showed up just a few times. The genes are TRBV7-9 and TRBJ2-3; no reliable D call. Germline loops: CDR1 SEHNR, CDR2 FQNEAQ (reference sequence). Trimming shortened V by 2 bases and J by 6 bases, and 9 bases separated the two germline ends. CDR3 size: 13 residues. CDR3 region: CASSLLKADTQYF. The DNA for the CDR3 is TGTGCCAGCAGCTTACTAAAAGCGGATACGCAGTATTTT.

This clonotype was recorded a few times. The J gene is TRBJ2-5, the V gene TRBV6-2 or TRBV6-3; D perhaps matches TRBD2 (5 bases). The V and J ends lost 7 bases and 3 bases respectively, with 15 bases between them. From germline, CDR1 is MNHEY and CDR2 SVGEGT. The CDR3 consists of 14 residues. The CDR3: CASNRGGREETQYF. The CDR3 DNA is TGTGCCAGCAATCGCGGCGGGCGGGAAGAGACCCAGTACTTC.

The V gene is TRBV5-5, the J gene TRBJ2-7; 11 bases match TRBD2. The V gene end was trimmed by 1 base and the J gene end by 2 bases; junction bases not matched to a gene: 11. CDR1 SGHKS and CDR2 YYEKEE come from the germline V gene (reference sequence). The CDR3 extends over 18 amino acids. In DNA, the CDR3 is TGTGCCAGCAGCTTGTCACTCGGGACTAGCGGTCGCGCCTACGAGCAGTACTTC. It specifies CASSLSLGTSGRAYEQYF.

The chain recombines TRBV30 with TRBJ2-7, with 7 bases lining up with TRBD2. V lost 3 bases to trimming and J lost 0 bases; unmatched junction nucleotides: 8. Germline values: CDR1 GTSNPN, CDR2 SVGIG (reference sequence). CDR3 length equals 15 residues. The CDR3 nucleotides read TGTGCCTGGAGAGGGGAGGGGTTGAGCTCCTACGAGCAGTACTTC. Encoded protein: CAWRGEGLSSYEQYF.

V usage is TRBV7-2 and J usage is TRBJ1-6; D is uncertain. V gave up 3 bases and J gave up 7 bases, with 10 bases separating them. Germline lookup yields CDR1 SGHTA and CDR2 FQGNSA. This CDR3 contains 14 residues. CDR3 amino acids: CASSLGRRNSPLHF. The CDR3 nucleotides read TGTGCCAGCAGCTTGGGCAGGAGGAATTCACCCCTCCACTTT.